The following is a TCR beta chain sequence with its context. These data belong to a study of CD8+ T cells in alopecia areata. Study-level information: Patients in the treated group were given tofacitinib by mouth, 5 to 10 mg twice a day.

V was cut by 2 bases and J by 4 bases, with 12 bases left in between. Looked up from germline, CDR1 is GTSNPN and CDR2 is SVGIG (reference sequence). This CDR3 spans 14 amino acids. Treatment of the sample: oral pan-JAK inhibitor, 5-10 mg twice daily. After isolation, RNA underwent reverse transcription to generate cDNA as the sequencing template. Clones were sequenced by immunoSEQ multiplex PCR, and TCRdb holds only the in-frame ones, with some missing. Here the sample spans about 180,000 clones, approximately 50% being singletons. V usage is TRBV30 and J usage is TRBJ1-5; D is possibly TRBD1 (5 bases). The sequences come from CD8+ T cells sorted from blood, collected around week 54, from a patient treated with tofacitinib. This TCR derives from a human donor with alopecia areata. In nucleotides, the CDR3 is TGTGCCTGGAGTTGGGCCAGGGAAAATCAGCCCCAGCATTTT. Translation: CAWSWARENQPQHF.